This T cell receptor (beta chain) was observed in a study of multiple sclerosis patients with progressive multifocal leukoencephalopathy. Regarding time point: approximately 12 months of natalizumab therapy. Germline V gives CDR1 MDHEN, CDR2 SYDVKM. The V end was cut by 5 bases, the J end by 8 bases, with 22 bases between. CDR3 length equals 16 residues. Clones were read by immunoSEQ multiplex PCR, and TCRdb kept only the in-frame ones, dropping some. Of around 27,000 clones detected, 90% appear once; the ten largest clones hold about 1.3%. Sample: PBMCs, taken from a patient treated with natalizumab. The receptor was isolated from a human donor with multiple sclerosis. The V and J genes are TRBV28 and TRBJ2-1; D unresolved. Written as DNA, the CDR3 is TGTGCCAGCAGTCTAGATATAGGAAGGCAGAACCATGAGCAGTTCTTC. Translated: CASSLDIGRQNHEQFF. Supplemented by reference TRBV28 and TRBJ2-1, the full variable domain reads DVKVTQSSRYLVKRTGEKVFLECVQDMDHENMFWYRQDPGLGLRLIYFSYDVKMKEKGDIPEGYSVSREKKERFSLILESASTNQTSMYLCASSLDIGRQNHEQFFGPGTRLTVL.